This T cell receptor beta chain was identified in a study of metastatic and nonmetastatic thyroid tumors. In this sample, this clone turned up many times. A much larger clone differs from this one at a single base, so this may be a read error. The CDR3 spans 14 residues. Germline V CDR1 and CDR2: ENHRY, SYGVKD. Trimming removed 6 bases at V and 3 bases at J, with 15 bases between. Via MiXCR, TCRdb re-called the PCR reads. This table has nearly 25,000 clones, 13% appearing once. No patient received treatment before thyroid surgery. This clonotype was sampled from a female donor with papillary thyroid cancer or a benign thyroid nodule (not recorded which). Some clones in this sample may be carry-over from other donors' samples. Sequencing input: blood. The chain has TRBV10-3 and TRBJ2-7, with D possibly being TRBD1 (5 bases). CDR3 DNA sequence: TGTGCCATCAGGGAGACCGACAGCCGCTACGAGCAGTACTTC. Its protein is CAIRETDSRYEQYF.